The source of this T cell receptor beta chain is a study of T cell repertoires in cytomegalovirus infection. Per the germline V gene, CDR1 is LNHDA and CDR2 is SQIVND (reference sequence). Trimming at V came to 2 bases and at J to 7 bases, leaving 5 bases not matched to a gene. CDR3 length: 14 residues. Remarks on this clonotype: What it recognizes is unknown.

TCRdb reprocessed the reads with MiXCR, giving one entry per CDR3 protein. The sample shows some 310,000 distinct CDR3 sequences, approximately 25% of them seen only once. General study findings and limits: The cumulative frequency of public TCR beta families identified carriers of CMV plus the relevant HLA. In two of eight donors, the top clonotype was HLA-C-restricted CMV-specific.

The chain recombines TRBV19 with TRBJ1-5, with 7 bases aligning to TRBD1. This specimen was cultured PBMCs, taken from culture after CMV antigen stimulation. The sequence derives from a human donor in good health (CMV status not recorded). Some clones in this sample may be carry-over from other donors' samples. The CDR3 DNA reads TGTGCCAGTAGTATATACAGGGGCGACCAGCCCCAGCATTTT. This gives the protein CASSIYRGDQPQHF.